This entry features one TCR beta chain sequence. The data are from a study of blood T cell repertoires in COVID-19. On the study more broadly: Material from acute and convalescent COVID-19 was sourced from the United States, Italy and Spain. Sources were T cells, B-cell-depleted T cells, or PBMCs; the material itself was cDNA or gDNA.

Produced via immunoSEQ multiplex PCR; TCRdb's table is partial and in-frame only. The table lists hundreds of thousands of clones, approximately 89% of them singletons. The V gene's germline CDR1 is SGHNT and CDR2 YYREEE (reference sequence). The CDR3 length is 13 residues. After removal of 4 bases from V and 5 bases from J, the junction contained 5 bases not matched to a gene. Enrolled through a virtual design, the participants were between roughly 18 and 95 years of age and came from some 26 US areas. Donors in Cohort 3 who had recovered were those with two negative PCRs, healthcare professional clearance, or resolution of their symptoms.

This sequence was found in a woman aged 40-49 years who had recovered from COVID-19. Sequencing was performed on PBMCs or T cells enriched from blood (not recorded which). V gene TRBV5-4 combines with J gene TRBJ2-5; the match to TRBD1 covers 7 bases. The CDR3 protein is CASSVTGMETQYF. The CDR3, as DNA: TGTGCCAGCAGCGTGACAGGGATGGAGACCCAGTACTTC. The complete variable domain, with remaining parts taken from reference TRBV5-4 and TRBJ2-5, reads ETGVTQSPTHLIKTRGQQVTLRCSSQSGHNTVSWYQQALGQGPQFIFQYYREEENGRGNFPPRFSGLQFPNYSSELNVNALELDDSALYLCASSVTGMETQYFGPGTRLLVL.